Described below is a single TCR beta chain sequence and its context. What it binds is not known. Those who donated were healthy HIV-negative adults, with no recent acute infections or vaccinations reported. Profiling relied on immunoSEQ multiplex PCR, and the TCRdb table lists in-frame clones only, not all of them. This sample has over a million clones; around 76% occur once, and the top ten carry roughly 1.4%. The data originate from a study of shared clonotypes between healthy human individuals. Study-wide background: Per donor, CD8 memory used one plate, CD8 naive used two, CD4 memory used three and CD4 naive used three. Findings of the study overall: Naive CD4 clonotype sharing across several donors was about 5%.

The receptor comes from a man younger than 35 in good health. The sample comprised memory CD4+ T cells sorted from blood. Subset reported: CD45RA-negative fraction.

CDR3 loop: CASSLWGTQAGELFF. CDR3 nucleotide sequence: TGTGCCAGCAGCTTATGGGGGACCCAGGCCGGGGAGCTGTTTTTT. The V gene is TRBV7-3, the J gene TRBJ2-2, with D perhaps given as TRBD1 or TRBD2 (5 bases each). This CDR3 contains 15 residues. Trimming removed 2 bases from V and 6 bases from J, with 13 bases in between. Germline loops: CDR1 SGHTA, CDR2 FQGTGA.